These 9 T cell receptor beta chains were sequenced from one sample in a study of blood T cell repertoires in COVID-19. Generated by immunoSEQ multiplex PCR, the TCRdb table keeps only in-frame clones and is missing some. The sample lists approximately 54,000 clones; roughly 83% were seen once. The sample was peripheral blood. These receptors were collected from a human donor in a cohort sampled during active COVID-19.

This clone was found once. This chain links TRBV15 with TRBJ2-1, with D tentatively TRBD2 (6 bases). CDR3 length: 13 amino acids. Per germline, CDR1 LNHNV and CDR2 YYDKDF (reference sequence). V was pared by 3 bases and J by 7 bases, with 10 bases between. CDR3 region: CATSSRLGNEQFF. The CDR3 coding sequence is TGTGCCACCAGCAGTAGACTAGGAAATGAGCAGTTCTTC.

The J gene is TRBJ1-3, the V gene TRBV9, with TRBD1 matching 7 bases. The CDR3 totals 16 residues. V was clipped by 4 bases and J by 4 bases; unmatched bases: 11. Germline V gene sequence: CDR1 SGDLS, CDR2 YYNGEE. This CDR3 reads CASSPTQGVRGNTIYF. DNA for the CDR3: TGTGCCAGCAGCCCGACCCAGGGGGTACGAGGAAACACCATATATTTT. Full variable domain (remainder filled in from reference TRBV9 and TRBJ1-3): DSGVTQTPKHLITATGQRVTLRCSPRSGDLSVYWYQQSLDQGLQFLIQYYNGEERAKGNILERFSAQQFPDLHSELNLSSLELGDSALYFCASSPTQGVRGNTIYFGEGSWLTVV.

The rearrangement links TRBV11-3 to TRBJ2-7; D not resolved. This CDR3 region has 13 residues. Germline CDR1 SGHNT, CDR2 YENEEA. Trimming stripped 2 bases from V and 6 bases from J, with 11 bases between. CDR3 DNA: TGTGCCAGCAGCTTAAATGCTGGGCTCGAGCAGTACTTC. This codes for CASSLNAGLEQYF.

CDR3 sequence: CAWSTFRQGPRGTGELFF. The CDR3 DNA sequence: TGTGCCTGGAGTACCTTTAGACAGGGACCCCGAGGGACCGGGGAGCTGTTTTTT. The V and J genes are TRBV30 and TRBJ2-2; 7 bases map to TRBD1. Germline assignment: CDR1 GTSNPN and CDR2 SVGIG (reference sequence). V was pared by 2 bases and J by 5 bases, with 17 bases of the junction left unmatched. The CDR3 has 18 amino acids.

The rearrangement uses TRBV6-5 and TRBJ1-1; TRBD1 is a possible D gene (6 bases). Germline V CDR1 and CDR2: MNHEY, SVGAGI. The V end was cut by 4 bases, the J end by 4 bases, with 16 bases between. This CDR3 spans 15 amino acids. CDR3: CASSSLGAKATEAFF. The CDR3 region has the DNA TGTGCCAGCAGTTCTCTGGGGGCAAAAGCCACTGAAGCTTTCTTT.

A note on this clone: One junction end does not reproduce the germline sequence, and a read error may be involved. J is TRBJ2-1 and V is TRBV7-9; the D gene is possibly TRBD2 (6 bases). The CDR3 covers 15 residues. Germline values: CDR1 SEHNR, CDR2 FQNEAQ (reference sequence). CDR3 region: CASSPRTTSLTEFLF. Here the CDR3 DNA reads TGTGCCAGCAGCCCCCGGACTACCAGTCTAACCGAATTCCTCTTC.

The chain joins TRBV18 to TRBJ2-5, with 7 bases matching TRBD2. There are 16 residues in the CDR3. V was clipped by 2 bases and J by 0 bases; unmatched bases: 6. CDR1 KGHSH and CDR2 LQKENI come from the germline V gene. DNA for the CDR3: TGTGCCAGCTCACCATCCTCAAGCGGGAACCAAGAGACCCAGTACTTC. Residues: CASSPSSSGNQETQYF. Full variable domain (outside the CDR3, taken from reference TRBV18 and TRBJ2-5): NAGVMQNPRHLVRRRGQEARLRCSPMKGHSHVYWYRQLPEEGLKFMVYLQKENIIDESGMPKERFSAEFPKEGPSILRIQQVVRGDSAAYFCASSPSSSGNQETQYFGPGTRLLVL.

The genes are TRBV24-1 and TRBJ2-5; TRBD1 might be the D (6 bases). CDR3 length: 15 residues. Germline V gene lookup returns CDR1 KGHDR and CDR2 SFDVKD. The ends were cut back, 4 bases at V and 2 bases at J, with 13 bases in the middle. CDR3 sequence (DNA): TGTGCCACCAGTGACTCCAAGACAGGACAAGAGACCCAGTACTTC. This sequence encodes CATSDSKTGQETQYF.

The rearrangement uses TRBV18 and TRBJ1-5, with D perhaps TRBD1 (5 bases). The CDR3 contains 14 residues. The germline V and J ends were trimmed by 3 bases and 6 bases, with 12 bases remaining between them. Germline lookup yields CDR1 KGHSH and CDR2 LQKENI. CDR3 loop: CASSPTDIIQPQHF. The CDR3 DNA is TGTGCCAGCTCACCTACGGACATTATTCAGCCCCAGCATTTT.